A selection of T cell receptor beta chains follows, all from one sample in a study of blood T cell repertoires in COVID-19. Clones were read by immunoSEQ multiplex PCR, and TCRdb kept only the in-frame ones, dropping some. Among 200,000 to 250,000 clones listed, around 84% were seen once. The sequenced material came from peripheral blood. The receptor set was obtained from a woman in her 70s with active or convalescent COVID-19. Both conserved end residues are part of each CDR3. D genes are given only for firm matches. Where a row states a size, it is once, few, many or the class of an expanded clone; other rows omit it.

abundance	v_gene	j_gene	d_gene	CDR3aa	CDR3nt
NA	TRBV6-5	TRBJ1-1	TRBD1	CASSIRGQGETFF	TGTGCCAGCAGCATCCGAGGACAGGGTGAAACTTTCTTT
NA	TRBV10-1	TRBJ2-1	TRBD2	CASSESRAGGRNEQFF	TGCGCCAGCAGTGAGTCGAGAGCGGGGGGACGAAATGAGCAGTTCTTC
NA	TRBV4-3	TRBJ1-4	NA	CASSQGLQGVHNEKLFF	TGCGCCAGCAGCCAAGGGCTCCAAGGAGTCCACAATGAAAAACTGTTTTTT
NA	TRBV24-1	TRBJ2-3	TRBD2	CATSENSGAYSTDTQYF	TGTGCCACCAGTGAGAATAGCGGGGCTTATAGCACAGATACGCAGTATTTT
NA	TRBV6-5	TRBJ2-3	NA	CASSPTGHSTDTQYF	TGTGCCAGCAGTCCGACGGGACATAGCACAGATACGCAGTATTTT
NA	TRBV7-2	TRBJ2-7	TRBD2	CASSPGLAWIEQYF	TGTGCCAGCAGCCCCGGACTAGCTTGGATCGAGCAGTACTTC
once	TRBV7-2	TRBJ2-3	TRBD2	CASSLGRGLAGRGDTQYF	TGTGCCAGCAGCTTAGGTCGAGGACTAGCGGGACGAGGAGATACGCAGTATTTT
NA	TRBV6-5	TRBJ2-7	NA	CASSNPPYYEQYF	TGTGCCAGCAGTAATCCCCCCTACTACGAGCAGTACTTC
NA	TRBV5-4	TRBJ1-2	NA	CASSSNRYGYTF	TGTGCCAGCAGCTCGAACAGATATGGCTACACCTTC
NA	TRBV27	TRBJ2-2	TRBD1	CASSLGTVLTTGELFF	TGTGCCAGCAGTTTAGGGACAGTACTCACAACCGGGGAGCTGTTTTTT
NA	TRBV9	TRBJ2-3	TRBD2	CASSPRGGGEFTLTDTQYF	TGTGCCAGCAGCCCCCGAGGCGGGGGGGAATTTACCCTCACAGATACGCAGTATTTT
NA	TRBV10-3	TRBJ1-1	TRBD1	CAISDAGGETEAFF	TGTGCCATCAGCGATGCAGGGGGAGAGACTGAAGCTTTCTTT
NA	TRBV10-3	TRBJ1-6	NA	CAISENDLADSPLHF	TGTGCCATCAGTGAAAACGACTTGGCGGATTCACCCCTCCACTTT
NA	TRBV6-6	TRBJ2-5	NA	CASSYSRPVLETQYF	TGTGCCAGCAGTTACTCGAGGCCAGTGTTGGAGACCCAGTACTTC
NA	TRBV6-5	TRBJ2-3	NA	CASSYSGSTDTQYF	TGTGCCAGCAGTTACTCGGGCAGCACAGATACGCAGTATTTT
NA	TRBV24-1	TRBJ2-7	TRBD2	CATGNRHSLAGGSYEQYF	TGTGCCACCGGAAACAGGCATAGTCTAGCGGGGGGCTCCTACGAGCAGTACTTC
NA	TRBV6-5	TRBJ2-7	NA	CASLNREFYEQYF	TGTGCCAGCTTGAACAGGGAATTCTACGAGCAGTACTTC
once	TRBV19	TRBJ2-2	NA	CASSTHGELFF	TGTGCCAGTAGTACCCACGGGGAGCTGTTTTTT
NA	TRBV2	TRBJ1-2	NA	CASGRGVRDYTF	TGTGCCAGCGGCCGGGGGGTGAGGGACTACACCTTC
few	TRBV7-6	TRBJ1-4	TRBD1	CASSLTGINEKLFF	TGTGCCAGCAGCTTGACAGGGATAAATGAAAAACTGTTTTTT
NA	TRBV6-2/TRBV6-3	TRBJ2-7	NA	CASSGSFYEQYF	TGTGCCAGCAGTGGGAGCTTCTACGAGCAGTACTTC
NA	TRBV7-9	TRBJ1-6	NA	CASSHDGYNSPLHF	TGTGCCAGCAGCCATGACGGGTATAATTCACCCCTCCACTTT
NA	TRBV6-6	TRBJ2-1	TRBD2	CASSYPGRGGEQFF	TGTGCCAGCAGTTACCCTGGGCGGGGGGGTGAGCAGTTCTTC
NA	TRBV19	TRBJ2-1	NA	CASSIGGLLSYNEQFF	TGTGCCAGTAGTATAGGGGGACTCCTCTCCTACAATGAGCAGTTCTTC
NA	TRBV6-5	TRBJ1-1	NA	CASRGPNTEAFF	TGTGCCAGCAGGGGGCCGAACACTGAAGCTTTCTTT
NA	TRBV29-1	TRBJ1-1	NA	CSVEVQGDTEAFF	TGCAGCGTTGAAGTGCAGGGTGACACTGAAGCTTTCTTT
NA	TRBV6-2/TRBV6-3	TRBJ1-1	NA	CASSPRQGFNTEAFF	TGTGCCAGCAGTCCCCGCCAGGGGTTTAACACTGAAGCTTTCTTT
NA	TRBV29-1	TRBJ2-1	NA	CSVESQGSQFF	TGCAGCGTTGAATCCCAGGGGTCGCAGTTCTTC
NA	TRBV6-2/TRBV6-3	TRBJ2-2	NA	CASSWVIRDTGELFF	TGTGCCAGCAGTTGGGTTATTCGGGACACCGGGGAGCTGTTTTTT
NA	TRBV24-1	TRBJ2-3	TRBD2	CATSKSTLSVAGGQVYGTDTQYF	TGTGCCACCAGTAAGTCCACCCTCAGCGTAGCGGGGGGCCAGGTTTATGGCACAGATACGCAGTATTTT
NA	TRBV2	TRBJ1-2	NA	CASRRTALNYGYTF	TGTGCCAGCAGGAGGACAGCTCTTAACTATGGCTACACCTTC
NA	TRBV6-6	TRBJ1-2	NA	CASSYSGQGIGYTF	TGTGCCAGCAGTTACTCGGGGCAGGGGATAGGCTACACCTTC
few	TRBV7-2	TRBJ2-7	NA	CASSLKGGALYEQYF	TGTGCCAGCAGCTTAAAGGGGGGGGCCCTGTACGAGCAGTACTTC
NA	TRBV5-4	TRBJ1-3	NA	CASSPGGRSSGNTIYF	TGTGCCAGCAGCCCCGGTGGGCGAAGCTCTGGAAACACCATATATTTT
once	TRBV10-3	TRBJ2-1	NA	CAITEEGAPPRNEQFF	TGTGCCATCACGGAAGAAGGGGCACCACCTCGGAATGAGCAGTTCTTC
once	TRBV18	TRBJ1-4	NA	CASSPAEGEKLFF	TGTGCCAGCTCTCCAGCGGAGGGTGAAAAACTGTTTTTT
NA	TRBV7-9	TRBJ2-7	TRBD2	CASSLAGLVSSYEQYF	TGTGCCAGCAGCTTAGCGGGACTAGTCAGCTCCTACGAGCAGTACTTC